Sequencing of this TCR beta chain was carried out in a study of technical replicates of blood from several donors. CDR3 length: 15 amino acids. The V gene's germline CDR1 is SGHTA and CDR2 FQGTGA. V lost 5 bases, J lost 7 bases, and 6 bases stayed unmatched. Assay used: immunoSEQ multiplex PCR; TCRdb lists only in-frame clones, some missing. The sample carries under 75,000 clones, roughly 92% recorded once. The count of this clone is one. Specimen: PBMCs. The chain is built from TRBV7-3 and TRBJ2-1; 12 bases match TRBD2. This receptor was obtained from a human donor in good health. Some clones in this sample may be carry-over from other donors' samples. This CDR3 reads CASSASGGAMNEQFF. The CDR3 nucleotides are TGTGCCAGCAGCGCTAGCGGGGGGGCGATGAATGAGCAGTTCTTC.